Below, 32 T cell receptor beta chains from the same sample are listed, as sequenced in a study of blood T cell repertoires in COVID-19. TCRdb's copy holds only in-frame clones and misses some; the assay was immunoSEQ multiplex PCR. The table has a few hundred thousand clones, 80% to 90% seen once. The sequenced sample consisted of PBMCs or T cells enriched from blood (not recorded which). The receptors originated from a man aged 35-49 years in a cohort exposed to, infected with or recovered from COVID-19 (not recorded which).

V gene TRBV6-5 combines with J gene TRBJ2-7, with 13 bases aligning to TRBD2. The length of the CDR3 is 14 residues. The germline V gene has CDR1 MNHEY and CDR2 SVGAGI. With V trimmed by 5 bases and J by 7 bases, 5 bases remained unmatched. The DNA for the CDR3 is TGTGCCAGCAGTCCCAGGACTAGCGGGAGTGAGCAGTACTTC. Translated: CASSPRTSGSEQYF.

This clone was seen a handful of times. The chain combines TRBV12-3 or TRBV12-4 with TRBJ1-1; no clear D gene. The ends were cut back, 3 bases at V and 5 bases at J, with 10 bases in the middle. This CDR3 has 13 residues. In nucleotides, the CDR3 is TGTGCCAGCAGTTTCCAAAGCGGTACTGAAGCTTTCTTT. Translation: CASSFQSGTEAFF.

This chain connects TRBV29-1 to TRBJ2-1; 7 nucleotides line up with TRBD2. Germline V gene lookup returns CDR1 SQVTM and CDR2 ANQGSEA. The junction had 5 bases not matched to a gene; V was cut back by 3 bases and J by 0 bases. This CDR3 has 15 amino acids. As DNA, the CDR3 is TGCAGCGTTGATGGTCGGACTAGCTCCTACAATGAGCAGTTCTTC. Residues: CSVDGRTSSYNEQFF.

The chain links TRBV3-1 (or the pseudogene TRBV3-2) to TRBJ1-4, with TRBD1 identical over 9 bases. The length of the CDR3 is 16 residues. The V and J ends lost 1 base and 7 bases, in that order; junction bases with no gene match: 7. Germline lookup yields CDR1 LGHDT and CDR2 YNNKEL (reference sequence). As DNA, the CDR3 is TGTGCCAGCAGCCAAGGTACCGGGACAGGGTTTGAAAAACTGTTTTTT. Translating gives CASSQGTGTGFEKLFF.

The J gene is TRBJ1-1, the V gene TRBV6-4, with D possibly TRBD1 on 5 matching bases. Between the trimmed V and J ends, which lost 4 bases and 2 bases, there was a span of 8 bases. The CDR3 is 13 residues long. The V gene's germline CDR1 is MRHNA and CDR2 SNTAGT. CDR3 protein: CASSVRENTEAFF. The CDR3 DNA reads TGTGCCAGCAGTGTCAGGGAAAACACTGAAGCTTTCTTT.

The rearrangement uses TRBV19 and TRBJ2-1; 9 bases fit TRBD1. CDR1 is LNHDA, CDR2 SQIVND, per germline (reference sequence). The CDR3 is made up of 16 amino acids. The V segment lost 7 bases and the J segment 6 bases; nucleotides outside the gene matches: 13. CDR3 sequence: CASTSERTGAFNEQFF. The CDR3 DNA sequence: TGTGCCAGTACCAGCGAGCGGACAGGGGCTTTCAATGAGCAGTTCTTC. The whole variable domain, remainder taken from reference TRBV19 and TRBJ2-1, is DGGITQSPKYLFRKEGQNVTLSCEQNLNHDAMYWYRQDPGQGLRLIYYSQIVNDFQKGDIAEGYSVSREKKESFPLTVTSAQKNPTAFYLCASTSERTGAFNEQFFGPGTRLTVL.

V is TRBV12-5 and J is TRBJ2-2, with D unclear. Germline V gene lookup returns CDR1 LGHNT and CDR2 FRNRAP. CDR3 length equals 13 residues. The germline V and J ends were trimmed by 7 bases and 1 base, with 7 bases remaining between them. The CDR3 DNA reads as TGTGCTAGTGACTCTTTGAACACCGGGGAGCTGTTTTTT. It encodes CASDSLNTGELFF.

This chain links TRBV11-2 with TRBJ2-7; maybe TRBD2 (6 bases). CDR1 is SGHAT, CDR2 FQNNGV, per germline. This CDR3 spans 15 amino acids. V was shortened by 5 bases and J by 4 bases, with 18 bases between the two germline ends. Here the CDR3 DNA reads TGTGCCAGCAGCAACACCGGCGGGACTCCTTACGAGCAGTACTTC. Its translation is CASSNTGGTPYEQYF.

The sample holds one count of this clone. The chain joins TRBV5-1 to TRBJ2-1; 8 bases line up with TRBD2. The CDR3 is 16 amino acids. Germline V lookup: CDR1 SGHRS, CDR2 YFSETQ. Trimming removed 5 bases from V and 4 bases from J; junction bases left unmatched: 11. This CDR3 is CASRTIEAGVYNEQFF. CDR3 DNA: TGCGCCAGCAGGACGATTGAAGCGGGAGTTTACAATGAGCAGTTCTTC.

In nucleotides, the CDR3 is TGTGCCAGCAGTCGAGACAGGGTCGGGGGCTACACCTTC. Amino acids: CASSRDRVGGYTF. The chain couples TRBV14 to TRBJ1-2; TRBD1 agrees at 7 bases. This CDR3 contains 13 residues. The trim removed 6 bases at V and 8 bases at J, leaving 9 bases unmatched. From germline, CDR1 is SGHDN and CDR2 FVKESK.

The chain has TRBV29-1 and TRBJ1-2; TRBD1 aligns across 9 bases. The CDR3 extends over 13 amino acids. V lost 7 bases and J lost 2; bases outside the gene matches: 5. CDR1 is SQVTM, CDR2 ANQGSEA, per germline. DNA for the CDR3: TGCAGCGACCTACAGGGGGCAAACTATGGCTACACCTTC. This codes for CSDLQGANYGYTF. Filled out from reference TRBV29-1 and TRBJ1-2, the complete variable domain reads SAVISQKPSRDICQRGTSLTIQCQVDSQVTMMFWYRQQPGQSLTLIATANQGSEATYESGFVIDKFPISRPNLTFSTLTVSNMSPEDSSIYLCSDLQGANYGYTFGSGTRLTVV.

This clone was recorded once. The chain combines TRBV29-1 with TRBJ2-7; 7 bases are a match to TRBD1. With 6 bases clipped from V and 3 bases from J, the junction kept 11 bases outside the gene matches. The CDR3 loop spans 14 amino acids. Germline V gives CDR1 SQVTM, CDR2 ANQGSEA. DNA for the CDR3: TGCAGCGTCGCGACAGGGTGGTTTGTCTACGAGCAGTACTTC. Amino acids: CSVATGWFVYEQYF.

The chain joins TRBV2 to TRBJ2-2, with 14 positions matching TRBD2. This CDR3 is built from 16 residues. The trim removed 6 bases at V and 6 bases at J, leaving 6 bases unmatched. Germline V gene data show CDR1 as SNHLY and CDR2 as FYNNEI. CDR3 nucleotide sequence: TGTGCCAGCAGGGGACTAGCGGGAGTATTTGCCGGGGAGCTGTTTTTT. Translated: CASRGLAGVFAGELFF.

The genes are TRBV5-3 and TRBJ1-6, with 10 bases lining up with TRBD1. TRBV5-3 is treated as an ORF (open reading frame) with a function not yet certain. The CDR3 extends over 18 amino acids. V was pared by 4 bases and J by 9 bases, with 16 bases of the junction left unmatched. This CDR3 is CARSLTNHPGQGTSPLHF. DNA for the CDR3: TGTGCCAGAAGCCTCACAAATCATCCGGGACAGGGGACTTCACCCCTCCACTTT.

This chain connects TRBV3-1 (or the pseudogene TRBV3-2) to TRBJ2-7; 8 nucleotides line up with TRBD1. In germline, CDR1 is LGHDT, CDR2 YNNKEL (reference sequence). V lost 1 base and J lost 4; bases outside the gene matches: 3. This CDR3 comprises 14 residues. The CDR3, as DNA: TGTGCCAGCAGCCAAGGACAGGGGTTTTACGAGCAGTACTTC. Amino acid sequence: CASSQGQGFYEQYF.

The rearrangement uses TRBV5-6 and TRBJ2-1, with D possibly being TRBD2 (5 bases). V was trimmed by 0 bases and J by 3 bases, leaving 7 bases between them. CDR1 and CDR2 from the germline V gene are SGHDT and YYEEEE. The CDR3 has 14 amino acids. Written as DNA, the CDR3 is TGTGCCAGCAGCTTGGCCGGGAACTACAATGAGCAGTTCTTC. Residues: CASSLAGNYNEQFF. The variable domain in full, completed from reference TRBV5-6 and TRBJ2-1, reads DAGVTQSPTHLIKTRGQQVTLRCSPKSGHDTVSWYQQALGQGPQFIFQYYEEEERQRGNFPDRFSGHQFPNYSSELNVNALLLGDSALYLCASSLAGNYNEQFFGPGTRLTVL.

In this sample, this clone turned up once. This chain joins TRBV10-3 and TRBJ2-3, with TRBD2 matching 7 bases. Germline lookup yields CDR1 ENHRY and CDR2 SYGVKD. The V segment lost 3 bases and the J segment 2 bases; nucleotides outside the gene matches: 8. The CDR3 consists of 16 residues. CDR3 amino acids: CAISEPAGDNTDTQYF. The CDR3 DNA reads TGTGCCATCAGTGAACCCGCGGGAGATAACACAGATACGCAGTATTTT.

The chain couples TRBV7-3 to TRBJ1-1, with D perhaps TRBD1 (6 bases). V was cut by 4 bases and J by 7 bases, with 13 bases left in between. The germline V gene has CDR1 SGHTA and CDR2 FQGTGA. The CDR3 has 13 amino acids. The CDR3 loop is CASSSQGNGEAFF. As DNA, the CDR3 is TGTGCCAGCAGCTCACAGGGTAATGGTGAAGCTTTCTTT.

CDR3 DNA sequence: TGCGCCAGCAGACACAGTAGCGGGAGCTACAATGAGCAGTTCTTC. Residues: CASRHSSGSYNEQFF. This sequence joins TRBV4-1 and TRBJ2-1; TRBD2 matches 9 bases. V dropped 6 bases and J dropped 3; count of bases not matched to a gene: 6. From germline, CDR1 is MGHRA and CDR2 YSYEKL. CDR3 length: 15 residues.

In nucleotides, the CDR3 is TGCGCCAGCAGCTTTCAGGTCCCCTCCTACGAGCAGTACTTC. This encodes CASSFQVPSYEQYF. This sequence joins TRBV5-1 and TRBJ2-7, with D unclear. This CDR3 is 14 amino acids long. Trimming removed 2 bases from V and 0 bases from J, with 9 bases in between. CDR1 SGHRS and CDR2 YFSETQ come from the germline V gene.

The CDR3 is CASSLQLNTEAFF. CDR3 sequence (DNA): TGTGCCAGCAGCCTCCAGTTGAACACTGAAGCTTTCTTT. The V call is TRBV6-5, the J call TRBJ1-1; unclear D gene. The CDR3 is 13 residues long. The germline V gene encodes CDR1 MNHEY and CDR2 SVGAGI. V lost 6 bases to trimming and J lost 0 bases, with 8 bases between them.

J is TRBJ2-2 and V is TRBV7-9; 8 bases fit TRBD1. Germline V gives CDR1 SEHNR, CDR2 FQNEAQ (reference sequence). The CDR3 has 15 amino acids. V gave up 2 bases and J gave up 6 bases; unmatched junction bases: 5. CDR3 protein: CASSLSGGYAGELFF. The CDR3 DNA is TGTGCCAGCAGCTTATCAGGGGGCTACGCCGGGGAGCTGTTTTTT.

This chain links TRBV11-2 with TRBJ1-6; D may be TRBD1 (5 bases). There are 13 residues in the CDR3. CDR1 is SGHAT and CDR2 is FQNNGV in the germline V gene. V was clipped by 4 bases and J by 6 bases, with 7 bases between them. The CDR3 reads CASSYQGNSPLHF. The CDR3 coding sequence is TGTGCCAGCAGCTACCAGGGTAATTCACCCCTCCACTTT. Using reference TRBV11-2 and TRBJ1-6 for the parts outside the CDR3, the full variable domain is EAGVAQSPRYKIIEKRQSVAFWCNPISGHATLYWYQQILGQGPKLLIQFQNNGVVDDSQLPKDRFSAERLKGVDSTLKIQPAKLEDSAVYLCASSYQGNSPLHFGNGTRLTVT.

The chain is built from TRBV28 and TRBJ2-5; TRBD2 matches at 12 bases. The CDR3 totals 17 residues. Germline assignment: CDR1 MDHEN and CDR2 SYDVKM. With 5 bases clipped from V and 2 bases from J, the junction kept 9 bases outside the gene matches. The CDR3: CASSPNYGLAGQETQYF. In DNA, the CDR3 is TGTGCCAGCAGTCCCAACTATGGACTAGCGGGACAAGAGACCCAGTACTTC.

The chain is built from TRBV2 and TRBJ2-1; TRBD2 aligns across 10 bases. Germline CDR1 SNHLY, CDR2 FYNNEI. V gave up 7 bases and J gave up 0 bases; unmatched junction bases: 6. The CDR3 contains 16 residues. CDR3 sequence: CASNPSGRSSYNEQFF. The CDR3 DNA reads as TGTGCCAGCAATCCTAGCGGGAGATCCTCCTACAATGAGCAGTTCTTC.

In nucleotides, the CDR3 is TGCGCCAGCAGGGTACAGGGGAACACTGAAGCTTTCTTT. Translating gives CASRVQGNTEAFF. The genes are TRBV5-1 and TRBJ1-1, with TRBD1 as a possible D gene (6 bases). Germline V gene sequence: CDR1 SGHRS, CDR2 YFSETQ. The germline V and J ends were trimmed by 5 bases and 1 base, with 9 bases remaining between them. The CDR3 covers 13 residues. The whole variable domain, remainder taken from reference TRBV5-1 and TRBJ1-1, is KAGVTQTPRYLIKTRGQQVTLSCSPISGHRSVSWYQQTPGQGLQFLFEYFSETQRNKGNFPGRFSGRQFSNSRSEMNVSTLELGDSALYLCASRVQGNTEAFFGQGTRLTVV.

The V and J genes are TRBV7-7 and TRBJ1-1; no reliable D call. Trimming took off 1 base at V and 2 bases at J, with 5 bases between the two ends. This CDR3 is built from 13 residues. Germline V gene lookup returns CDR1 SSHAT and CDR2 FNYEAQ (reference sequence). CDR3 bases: TGTGCCAGCAGCTTAGGGGCAAACACTGAAGCTTTCTTT. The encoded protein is CASSLGANTEAFF.

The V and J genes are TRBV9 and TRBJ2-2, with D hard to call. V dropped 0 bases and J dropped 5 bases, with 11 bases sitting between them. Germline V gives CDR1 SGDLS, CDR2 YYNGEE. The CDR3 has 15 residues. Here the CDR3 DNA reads TGTGCCAGCAGCGTAGCGGCCTCTAGGACCGGGGAGCTGTTTTTT. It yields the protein CASSVAASRTGELFF.

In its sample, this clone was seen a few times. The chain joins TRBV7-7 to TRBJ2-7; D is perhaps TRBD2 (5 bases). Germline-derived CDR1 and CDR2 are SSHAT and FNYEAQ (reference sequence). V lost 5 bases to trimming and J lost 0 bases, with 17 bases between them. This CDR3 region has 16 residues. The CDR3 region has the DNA TGTGCCAGCAGCCATGAACCCCCGGGGAGCTCCTACGAGCAGTACTTC. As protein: CASSHEPPGSSYEQYF.

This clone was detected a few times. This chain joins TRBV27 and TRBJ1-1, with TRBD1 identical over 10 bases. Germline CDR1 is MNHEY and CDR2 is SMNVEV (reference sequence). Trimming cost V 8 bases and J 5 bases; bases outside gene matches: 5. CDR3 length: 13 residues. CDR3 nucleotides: TGTGCCAGCCATCGACAGGGGGCAACTGAAGCTTTCTTT. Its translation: CASHRQGATEAFF.

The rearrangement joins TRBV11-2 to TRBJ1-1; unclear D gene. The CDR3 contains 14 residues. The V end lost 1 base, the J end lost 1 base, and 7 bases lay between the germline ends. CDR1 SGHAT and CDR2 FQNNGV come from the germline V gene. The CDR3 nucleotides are TGTGCCAGCAGCTTAGTTGGCTCGAACACTGAAGCTTTCTTT. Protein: CASSLVGSNTEAFF.

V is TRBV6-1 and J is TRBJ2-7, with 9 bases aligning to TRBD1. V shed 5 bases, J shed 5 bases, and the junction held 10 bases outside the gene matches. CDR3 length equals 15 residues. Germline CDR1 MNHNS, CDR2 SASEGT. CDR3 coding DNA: TGTGCCAGCAGTTTCCCACAGGGGGCGCAGGACGAGCAGTACTTC. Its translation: CASSFPQGAQDEQYF.